A selection of T cell receptor beta chains follows, all from one sample in a study of brain T cells in children with intractable seizures. Clones were sequenced by immunoSEQ multiplex PCR, and TCRdb holds only the in-frame ones, with some missing. The sample holds 95,000 to 120,000 clones, under 95% seen once. The sequences come from peripheral blood, collected at surgery. The receptor source for this set is a boy in the first two years of life with hemimegalencephaly and intractable seizures. Both conserved end residues are part of each CDR3. D genes are given only for firm matches. Clone size appears in some rows only: once, few, many, or a class for an expanded clone.

>TRBD2|TRBV29-1|TRBJ2-1|-
CSVGSGTSWYNEQFF
TGCAGCGTCGGGAGCGGGACTAGCTGGTACAATGAGCAGTTCTTC
>-|TRBV21-1|TRBJ1-1|-
CASSTSRDQISRHSMNTEAFF
TGTGCCAGCAGCACCTCGAGGGACCAGATTTCCCGTCATTCCATGAACACTGAAGCTTTCTTT
>TRBD1|TRBV6-5|TRBJ2-1|-
CASSYSAGGYNEQFF
TGTGCCAGCAGTTACTCGGCAGGGGGTTACAATGAGCAGTTCTTC
>-|TRBV7-3|TRBJ2-5|-
CASSSSGGGETQYF
TGTGCCAGCAGCTCCAGTGGGGGTGGGGAGACCCAGTACTTC
>-|TRBV3-1/TRBV3-2|TRBJ2-7|-
CASSQAGTGYEQYF
TGTGCCAGCAGCCAAGCGGGGACTGGCTACGAGCAGTACTTC
>-|TRBV7-9|TRBJ2-7|-
CASSLGQIYEQYF
TGTGCCAGCAGCTTAGGGCAGATCTACGAGCAGTACTTC
>TRBD2|TRBV6-1|TRBJ2-1|-
CASSEGPGLDNEQFF
TGTGCCAGCAGTGAAGGGCCTGGACTAGACAATGAGCAGTTCTTC
>-|TRBV28|TRBJ1-6|-
CASSFRPNSPLHF
TGTGCCAGCAGTTTCCGGCCCAATTCACCCCTCCACTTT
>-|TRBV29-1|TRBJ1-1|few
CSVGQRENTEAFF
TGCAGCGTTGGTCAGAGGGAGAACACTGAAGCTTTCTTT
>TRBD2|TRBV28|TRBJ2-7|once
CASSSLAGEPYEQYF
TGTGCCAGCAGTTCGTTAGCGGGAGAACCCTACGAGCAGTACTTC
>-|TRBV6-5|TRBJ2-1|-
CASSWGDNEQFF
TGTGCCAGCAGTTGGGGAGACAATGAGCAGTTCTTC
>-|TRBV7-3|TRBJ2-1|-
CASSLWGDEQFF
TGTGCCAGCAGCTTATGGGGTGATGAGCAGTTCTTC
>TRBD1|TRBV5-1|TRBJ1-1|-
CASSLASDRGTEAFF
TGCGCCAGCAGCTTAGCCTCGGACAGGGGCACTGAAGCTTTCTTT
>TRBD2|TRBV9|TRBJ2-1|-
CASSSLAGYEQFF
TGTGCCAGCAGCTCACTAGCGGGATATGAGCAGTTCTTC
>-|TRBV9|TRBJ2-2|-
CASSVEAGQNTGELFF
TGTGCCAGCAGCGTAGAAGCGGGCCAAAACACCGGGGAGCTGTTTTTT
>-|TRBV27|TRBJ2-7|few
CASSPFRVLRVYEQYF
TGTGCCAGCAGTCCATTCAGGGTGCTTCGGGTCTACGAGCAGTACTTC
>-|TRBV18|TRBJ2-5|-
CASSPWSQETQYF
TGTGCCAGCTCACCCTGGAGCCAAGAGACCCAGTACTTC
>TRBD1|TRBV28|TRBJ2-1|-
CASSGGQGSNNEQFF
TGTGCCAGCAGCGGGGGACAGGGGAGTAACAATGAGCAGTTCTTC
>-|TRBV29-1|TRBJ1-1|-
CSVDHGTMNTEAFF
TGCAGCGTTGACCACGGGACAATGAACACTGAAGCTTTCTTT
>-|TRBV28|TRBJ2-5|-
CASARQEVVETQYF
TGTGCCAGCGCCAGACAGGAGGTTGTAGAGACCCAGTACTTC
>TRBD2|TRBV7-9|TRBJ2-7|-
CASRPAGGFSYEQYF
TGTGCCAGCAGGCCAGCGGGAGGCTTCTCCTACGAGCAGTACTTC
>-|TRBV27|TRBJ2-3|-
CASRDVPRTDTQYF
TGTGCCAGCCGCGACGTTCCGCGCACAGATACGCAGTATTTT
>TRBD1|TRBV18|TRBJ1-1|-
CASSPLENRGAEAFF
TGTGCCAGCTCACCACTAGAGAACAGGGGAGCTGAAGCTTTCTTT
>TRBD2|TRBV3-1/TRBV3-2|TRBJ2-2|-
CASSQGLAGGTDGELFF
TGTGCCAGCAGCCAAGGACTAGCGGGAGGAACGGACGGGGAGCTGTTTTTT
>TRBD2|TRBV5-1|TRBJ2-1|-
CASSISGVYNEQFF
TGCGCCAGCAGCATAAGCGGGGTCTACAATGAGCAGTTCTTC
>TRBD2|TRBV10-3|TRBJ2-7|-
CAISDPGGSLPYEQYF
TGTGCCATCAGTGACCCCGGCGGGAGCTTACCCTACGAGCAGTACTTC
>TRBD2|TRBV27|TRBJ2-7|-
CASSGLANPYEQYF
TGTGCCAGCAGCGGACTAGCGAATCCCTACGAGCAGTACTTC
>TRBD2|TRBV4-1|TRBJ2-1|-
CASSQANPTSVFYNEQFF
TGCGCCAGCAGCCAAGCCAATCCGACTAGCGTATTCTACAATGAGCAGTTCTTC
>TRBD1|TRBV19|TRBJ2-4|-
CASSIARTGAAKNIQYF
TGTGCCAGTAGTATCGCGAGGACAGGGGCGGCCAAAAACATTCAGTACTTC
>-|TRBV7-9|TRBJ1-4|-
CASSFVGLATATNEKLFF
TGTGCCAGCAGCTTCGTAGGATTGGCGACAGCAACTAATGAAAAACTGTTTTTT
>-|TRBV7-8|TRBJ2-7|-
CASSLVGGPSTYEQYF
TGTGCCAGCAGCTTAGTGGGTGGCCCATCAACCTACGAGCAGTACTTC
>TRBD2|TRBV10-3|TRBJ2-7|-
CATRGAGEGEQYF
TGTGCCACCCGGGGCGCGGGAGAGGGCGAGCAGTACTTC
>TRBD2|TRBV7-2|TRBJ2-7|-
CASRRLAGGPDEQYF
TGTGCCAGCAGACGACTAGCGGGAGGGCCCGACGAGCAGTACTTC
>-|TRBV29-1|TRBJ2-7|-
CSVGEGGPIEQYF
TGCAGCGTTGGTGAGGGAGGCCCTATCGAGCAGTACTTC
>-|TRBV18|TRBJ2-5|-
CASSPPGTAKETQYF
TGTGCCAGCTCACCACCTGGAACCGCAAAGGAGACCCAGTACTTC
>-|TRBV28|TRBJ1-2|-
CASRPDDRSYGYTF
TGTGCCAGCAGACCAGACGACAGGTCCTATGGCTACACCTTC
>TRBD2|TRBV6-5|TRBJ2-5|-
CASSYAGGIQETQYF
TGTGCCAGCAGTTATGCGGGAGGGATCCAAGAGACCCAGTACTTC
>-|TRBV7-9|TRBJ2-1|-
CASSLEGSYNEQFF
TGTGCCAGCAGCCTGGAGGGCTCCTACAATGAGCAGTTCTTC
>-|TRBV5-4|TRBJ1-4|-
CASSYGSNEKLFF
TGTGCCAGCAGCTATGGGTCTAATGAAAAACTGTTTTTT
>TRBD2|TRBV9|TRBJ2-1|-
CASSSSGSSYNEQFF
TGTGCCAGCAGCAGTAGCGGGTCCTCCTACAATGAGCAGTTCTTC
>-|TRBV28|TRBJ1-5|-
CASSFSGQGNQPQHF
TGTGCCAGCAGTTTCAGCGGGCAGGGCAATCAGCCCCAGCATTTT
>-|TRBV5-1|TRBJ1-1|once
CASSLANGGLIEAFF
TGCGCCAGCAGCTTGGCCAATGGAGGACTGATCGAAGCTTTCTTT
>-|TRBV28|TRBJ2-1|-
CASSAPGARRYNEQFF
TGTGCCAGCAGTGCACCGGGGGCGCGTCGGTACAATGAGCAGTTCTTC
>-|TRBV9|TRBJ2-7|-
CASSVGRAPYEQYF
TGTGCCAGCAGCGTAGGCCGGGCCCCCTACGAGCAGTACTTC
>TRBD2|TRBV4-1|TRBJ2-3|once
CASSQGRGVSFGTSGTDTQYF
TGCGCCAGCAGCCAAGGAAGGGGGGTATCCTTCGGGACTAGTGGCACAGATACGCAGTATTTT
>TRBD2|TRBV7-2|TRBJ2-5|-
CASSDLAGVHEPRKTQYF
TGTGCCAGCAGCGACCTAGCGGGAGTTCACGAACCCCGAAAGACCCAGTACTTC
>-|TRBV5-1|TRBJ2-7|-
CASSLDYGPSYEQYF
TGCGCCAGCAGCTTGGATTATGGCCCCTCCTACGAGCAGTACTTC
>TRBD2|TRBV2|TRBJ2-1|once
CASGGSGRESEQFF
TGTGCCAGCGGCGGTAGCGGGAGGGAAAGTGAGCAGTTCTTC